These 16 T cell receptor beta chains originate from one sample sequenced in a study of blood T cell repertoires in COVID-19. TCRdb keeps only in-frame clones here, not all; method: immunoSEQ multiplex PCR. The sample contains under 150,000 clones, around 80% of which appear only once. Sequencing was carried out using PBMCs or T cells enriched from blood (not recorded which). The receptors here all came from a man in his forties with acute COVID-19.

The chain employs TRBV7-9 and TRBJ1-2; TRBD1 matches 11 bases. Germline-derived CDR1 and CDR2 are SEHNR and FQNEAQ (reference sequence). This CDR3 has 17 residues. Trimming removed 6 bases from V and 4 bases from J; junction bases left unmatched: 13. The CDR3 bases are TGTGCCAGCAGAGATCCCGGGACAGGGGGTAGGGCCTATGGCTACACCTTC. Encoded protein: CASRDPGTGGRAYGYTF.

This clone has a single count. The rearrangement uses TRBV19 and TRBJ2-7; 9 nucleotides align to TRBD1. The germline V gene encodes CDR1 LNHDA and CDR2 SQIVND (reference sequence). CDR3 length equals 16 residues. The J segment lost 5 bases and the V segment lost 5 bases, leaving 13 bases of the junction unmatched. CDR3 DNA: TGTGCCAGTAGTTTCGAACCGGGACAGGGCGGTCACGAGCAGTACTTC. It encodes CASSFEPGQGGHEQYF.

This chain joins TRBV6-4 and TRBJ2-7, with a weak D call TRBD1 (5 bases). Germline V gene lookup returns CDR1 MRHNA and CDR2 SNTAGT. This CDR3 region has 13 residues. V was clipped by 5 bases and J by 5 bases, with 13 bases between them. The chain's CDR3 is CASSFQGGDEQYF. The CDR3 DNA reads as TGTGCCAGCAGTTTCCAGGGTGGAGACGAGCAGTACTTC.

The chain links TRBV6-4 to TRBJ2-2; 11 positions agree with TRBD1. The V and J ends lost 0 bases and 5 bases, in that order; junction bases with no gene match: 8. The germline gives CDR1 MRHNA, CDR2 SNTAGT. The CDR3 extends over 18 amino acids. The CDR3 is CASSDSWGQGVSTGELFF. The CDR3 region has the DNA TGTGCCAGCAGTGACTCGTGGGGACAGGGGGTCTCAACCGGGGAGCTGTTTTTT.

This chain joins TRBV3-1 (or the pseudogene TRBV3-2) and TRBJ2-1; 7 nucleotides line up with TRBD2. This CDR3 has 11 residues. Germline lookup yields CDR1 LGHDT and CDR2 YNNKEL (reference sequence). V shed 8 bases, J shed 12 bases, and the junction held 7 bases outside the gene matches. The CDR3 bases are TGTGCCAGCGCTAGCGGCGAGGGGCAGTTCTTC. Amino acid sequence: CASASGEGQFF.

Details on this clone: Germline is not matched at one junction end, which may reflect a read error. The chain employs TRBV5-1 and TRBJ1-1, with TRBD1 as a possible D gene (5 bases). The CDR3 has 12 amino acids. Germline CDR1 SGHRS, CDR2 YFSETQ. The CDR3 spells CATSTGNTEAFF. CDR3 in DNA: TGCGCCACCAGCACAGGGAACACTGAAGCTTTCTTT.

The rearrangement joins TRBV24-1 to TRBJ2-1; the match to TRBD1 covers 10 bases. Germline CDR1 and CDR2: KGHDR and SFDVKD. There are 16 residues in the CDR3. The junction had 4 bases not matched to a gene; V was cut back by 4 bases and J by 2 bases. CDR3 sequence: CATSDAGTGAYNEQFF. The DNA for the CDR3 is TGTGCCACCAGTGACGCCGGGACAGGGGCCTACAATGAGCAGTTCTTC.

For this clone: One end of the junction does not line up with germline, which may come from a read error. J is TRBJ1-1 and V is TRBV12-5; 9 bases fit TRBD1. The CDR3 spans 14 residues. Germline V lookup: CDR1 LGHNT, CDR2 FRNRAP. The CDR3 sequence is CASGFGTGNPEAFF. CDR3 in DNA: TGTGCTAGTGGTTTTGGGACAGGGAACCCTGAAGCTTTCTTT.

The rearrangement links TRBV21-1 to TRBJ1-5; the listed D gene, TRBD1, was not tested against the DNA. TRBV21-1 has pseudogene status. The CDR3 consists of 18 residues. The CDR3 DNA reads as TGTGCCAGCAGCAAAGGAAAGGGGGAACTTTATAGCAATCAGCCCCAGCATTTT. It translates to CASSKGKGELYSNQPQHF.

V is TRBV18 and J is TRBJ2-3; no firm D call. In germline, CDR1 is KGHSH, CDR2 LQKENI. The CDR3 spans 15 residues. With 0 bases removed from V and 2 bases from J, the gap between germline ends came to 9 bases. The CDR3 region is CASSPPSTLTDTQYF. In DNA form, the CDR3 reads TGTGCCAGCTCACCACCGAGTACCCTCACAGATACGCAGTATTTT.

The rearrangement uses TRBV21-1 and TRBJ1-2; the DNA was not used to check the table's D call, TRBD1. TRBV21-1 is classified as a pseudogene. The CDR3 has 8 amino acids. CDR3 residues: CARGGRTF. The CDR3 DNA follows: TGTGCCAGAGGGGGCCGGACCTTC.

This clone was detected a few times. An end of the junction does not agree with germline; a read error may underlie this. CDR3 nucleotide sequence: TGTGCTAGCAGCCAAACGGCGGGATCGAACACCGGGGAGCTGTTTTTT. Its protein is CASSQTAGSNTGELFF. The chain has TRBV7-7 and TRBJ2-2; a possible D gene is TRBD2 (6 bases). The CDR3 sequence is 16 residues long. The germline V gene has CDR1 SSHAT and CDR2 FNYEAQ (reference sequence).

In its sample, this clone was seen a few times. V is TRBV29-1 and J is TRBJ2-7; 8 bases line up with TRBD1. The CDR3 extends over 15 amino acids. The V gene end was trimmed by 5 bases and the J gene end by 5 bases; junction bases not matched to a gene: 14. The germline V gene has CDR1 SQVTM and CDR2 ANQGSEA. For the CDR3, the DNA is TGCAGCGTTATCGGGACAGGTAGAAATAAAGACGAGCAGTACTTC. Its protein product is CSVIGTGRNKDEQYF.

The sample holds a few counts of this clone. The V gene is TRBV28, the J gene TRBJ2-7; 7 nucleotides agree with TRBD1. The germline V gene has CDR1 MDHEN and CDR2 SYDVKM. This CDR3 has 12 amino acids. The CDR3 DNA reads TGTGGTTCGGGACAGAATTCCTACGAGCAGTACTTC. Protein sequence: CGSGQNSYEQYF.

This chain uses TRBV19 with TRBJ2-5; 11 nucleotides match TRBD2. The CDR3 consists of 14 residues. In germline, CDR1 is LNHDA, CDR2 SQIVND (reference sequence). V was clipped by 6 bases and J by 2 bases; unmatched bases: 2. The CDR3 is CASRTSGRQETQYF. The DNA of the CDR3 is TGTGCCAGTAGAACTAGCGGGAGACAAGAGACCCAGTACTTC.

The genes are TRBV6-6 and TRBJ1-2; 10 nucleotides line up with TRBD1. The J segment lost 2 bases and the V segment lost 6 bases, leaving 6 bases of the junction unmatched. The germline V gene has CDR1 MNHNY and CDR2 SVGAGI (reference sequence). CDR3 size: 15 residues. The CDR3 DNA reads TGTGCCAGCAGGCGGACAGGGGGGTGGAACTATGGCTACACCTTC. It specifies CASRRTGGWNYGYTF.